This T cell receptor beta chain was sequenced in a study of vaccination and CD4 T cells after COVID-19. For the study at large: Post-COVID samples had a sampling time that fell a median approximately 97 days after diagnosis (range 35 to 161).

For this clonotype: Its specificity is unknown.

The treatment was: roughly 10-day PBMC culture with coronavirus spike peptide pools or control peptides (ViraFEST assay). V was pared by 6 bases and J by 2 bases, with 1 base of the junction left unmatched. The CDR3 runs to 13 residues. Oncomine TCR Beta short-read sequencing was applied to DNA from cultured CD4+ T cells. TCRdb recomputed calls from the PCR reads with MiXCR, one row per CDR3 protein. The table shows approximately 21,000 distinct CDR3 sequences, with roughly 29% occurring only once. The sequence was obtained from a human donor with COVID-19. The rearrangement uses TRBV12-3 or TRBV12-4 and TRBJ1-2, with 9 bases aligning to TRBD1. The material sequenced was cultured CD4+ T cells from blood. CDR3 DNA: TGTGCCAGCAGGGGGACAGGGAACTATGGCTACACCTTC. It is translated as CASRGTGNYGYTF.